These T cell receptor beta chains were read from a single sample in a study of cytomegalovirus exposure and HLA in healthy donors. The assay was immunoSEQ multiplex PCR, and TCRdb's table has in-frame clones only and misses some. The sample includes 200,000 to 250,000 clones, approximately 84% of them seen just once. Sequenced: PBMCs. All receptors derive from a woman aged 40 to 55 in good health and CMV-seronegative. Each CDR3 is given with its conserved first and last residue. The order of the fields is clone size, D gene, V gene, J gene, CDR3 DNA, CDR3 protein. D genes are given only for firm matches. For some rows the clone size is stated as once, few or many, or as a class when expanded; others skip it.

clone_size: once; d_call: TRBD2; v_call: TRBV5-1; j_call: TRBJ2-3; cdr3_nt: TGCGCCAGCTCAGCCCCCAGCGGGGGGGCCCCAGATACGCAGTATTTT; cdr3_aa: CASSAPSGGAPDTQYF
clone_size: -; d_call: -; v_call: TRBV28; j_call: TRBJ1-1; cdr3_nt: TGTGCCAGCAACGATAAGAGGGGAGGCAGGAAAGCTTTCTTT; cdr3_aa: CASNDKRGGRKAFF
clone_size: -; d_call: TRBD1; v_call: TRBV7-9; j_call: TRBJ1-1; cdr3_nt: TGTGCCAGCAGCTTAGCTTTCCTCCGGGACAGGATGAACACTGAAGCTTTCTTT; cdr3_aa: CASSLAFLRDRMNTEAFF
clone_size: -; d_call: -; v_call: TRBV7-8; j_call: TRBJ1-5; cdr3_nt: TGTGCCAGCAGCTTAGCGGGGGGGGGTTACAATCAGCCCCAGCATTTT; cdr3_aa: CASSLAGGGYNQPQHF
clone_size: -; d_call: -; v_call: TRBV19; j_call: TRBJ2-1; cdr3_nt: TGTGCCAGTAGTGTCCTCGATGAGCAGTTCTTC; cdr3_aa: CASSVLDEQFF
clone_size: -; d_call: -; v_call: TRBV15; j_call: TRBJ1-1; cdr3_nt: TGTGCCACCAGCAGATGGGGAGGAGGGGCGACTGAAGCTTTCTTT; cdr3_aa: CATSRWGGGATEAFF
clone_size: few; d_call: -; v_call: TRBV2; j_call: TRBJ1-4; cdr3_nt: TGTGCCAGCAGGCGGGCCGTCGGTGAAAAACTGTTTTTT; cdr3_aa: CASRRAVGEKLFF
clone_size: few; d_call: TRBD1; v_call: TRBV19; j_call: TRBJ1-1; cdr3_nt: TGTGCCAGTAGTGGTGGACAGGGTTTTAGCACTGAAGCTTTCTTT; cdr3_aa: CASSGGQGFSTEAFF
clone_size: -; d_call: -; v_call: TRBV7-6; j_call: TRBJ1-4; cdr3_nt: TGTGCCAGCAGCTTAGCGGGGGGGGGAGATGAAAAACTGTTTTTT; cdr3_aa: CASSLAGGGDEKLFF
clone_size: -; d_call: TRBD1; v_call: TRBV6-5; j_call: TRBJ2-7; cdr3_nt: TGTGCCAGCAGTTCATCGGGACAGGAGAGCCACTACGAGCAGTACTTC; cdr3_aa: CASSSSGQESHYEQYF
clone_size: -; d_call: -; v_call: TRBV7-3; j_call: TRBJ2-5; cdr3_nt: TGTGCCAGCAGCTCTTATAGGGGGGAGACCCAGTACTTC; cdr3_aa: CASSSYRGETQYF
clone_size: -; d_call: -; v_call: TRBV4-1; j_call: TRBJ2-6; cdr3_nt: TGCGCCAGCAGCCAAGTCGTCTCTGGGGCCAACGTCCTGACTTTC; cdr3_aa: CASSQVVSGANVLTF
clone_size: -; d_call: TRBD1; v_call: TRBV30; j_call: TRBJ2-7; cdr3_nt: TGTGCCTGGGATCCGGGACAGGGTTACGAGCAGTACTTC; cdr3_aa: CAWDPGQGYEQYF
clone_size: -; d_call: -; v_call: TRBV27; j_call: TRBJ2-1; cdr3_nt: TGTGCCAGCAGTTTCTCCGGCTCCTACAATGAGCAGTTCTTC; cdr3_aa: CASSFSGSYNEQFF
clone_size: -; d_call: TRBD1; v_call: TRBV7-6; j_call: TRBJ1-6; cdr3_nt: TGTGCCAGCAGCTCCGCGACAGGGGGAAATTCACCCCTCCACTTT; cdr3_aa: CASSSATGGNSPLHF
clone_size: -; d_call: -; v_call: TRBV19; j_call: TRBJ2-3; cdr3_nt: TGTGCCAGTAGTATTACCCTGACTAGAGATACGCAGTATTTT; cdr3_aa: CASSITLTRDTQYF
clone_size: -; d_call: TRBD1; v_call: TRBV6-5; j_call: TRBJ2-4; cdr3_nt: TGTGCCAGCAGGCCCTACAGGGGGAATGACATTCAGTACTTC; cdr3_aa: CASRPYRGNDIQYF
clone_size: -; d_call: -; v_call: TRBV27; j_call: TRBJ2-7; cdr3_nt: TGTGCCAGCAGTCCAGGTGTAGCGTCCTACGAGCAGTACTTC; cdr3_aa: CASSPGVASYEQYF
clone_size: -; d_call: -; v_call: TRBV5-5; j_call: TRBJ2-7; cdr3_nt: TGTGCCAGCAGCCACGACCAAGAGAGGTACGAGCAGTACTTC; cdr3_aa: CASSHDQERYEQYF
clone_size: -; d_call: -; v_call: TRBV2; j_call: TRBJ2-1; cdr3_nt: TGTGCCAGCAGTGAAGCGGGGGGTTTGACGGGACAGTTCTTC; cdr3_aa: CASSEAGGLTGQFF
clone_size: once; d_call: -; v_call: TRBV7-3; j_call: TRBJ1-1; cdr3_nt: TGTGCCAGCAGCTTAAGCGGGAACACTGAAGCTTTCTTT; cdr3_aa: CASSLSGNTEAFF
clone_size: few; d_call: -; v_call: TRBV4-3; j_call: TRBJ2-2; cdr3_nt: TGCGCCAGCAGCCAAGCCCACGCGGCCGGGGAGCTGTTTTTT; cdr3_aa: CASSQAHAAGELFF
clone_size: -; d_call: -; v_call: TRBV6-5; j_call: TRBJ1-2; cdr3_nt: TGTGCCACCAGGCCCCGGAACAACTATGGCTACCCCTTC; cdr3_aa: CATRPRNNYGYPF
clone_size: -; d_call: -; v_call: TRBV7-2; j_call: TRBJ1-2; cdr3_nt: TGTGCCAGCAGTTCCGGGACACACTATGGCTACACCTTC; cdr3_aa: CASSSGTHYGYTF
clone_size: once; d_call: TRBD1; v_call: TRBV10-3; j_call: TRBJ2-5; cdr3_nt: TGTGCCATCAGGATTGACAGGGGAGAGACCCAGTACTTC; cdr3_aa: CAIRIDRGETQYF
clone_size: once; d_call: TRBD2; v_call: TRBV2; j_call: TRBJ2-1; cdr3_nt: TGTGCCAGCAGTGAAGCGCAAGTGGCCAGCGGGGGGGCCGGTGAGCAGTTCTTC; cdr3_aa: CASSEAQVASGGAGEQFF
clone_size: -; d_call: TRBD1; v_call: TRBV27; j_call: TRBJ2-7; cdr3_nt: TGTGCCAGCAGTATCGGACAGGGCACCGAGCAGTACTTC; cdr3_aa: CASSIGQGTEQYF
clone_size: once; d_call: TRBD2; v_call: TRBV9; j_call: TRBJ2-1; cdr3_nt: TGTGCCAGCAGCCCCAGTCGATTAGCGGGGGTAGTGAATGAGCAGTTCTTC; cdr3_aa: CASSPSRLAGVVNEQFF
clone_size: -; d_call: -; v_call: TRBV4-1; j_call: TRBJ2-1; cdr3_nt: TGCGCCAGCAGCCAAGTTGGACTAATCCCCAATGAGCAGTTCTTC; cdr3_aa: CASSQVGLIPNEQFF
clone_size: -; d_call: TRBD1; v_call: TRBV11-3; j_call: TRBJ1-1; cdr3_nt: TGTGCCAGCAGCTCCACAGGGGGAGAGGCTTTCTTT; cdr3_aa: CASSSTGGEAFF
clone_size: -; d_call: -; v_call: TRBV5-1; j_call: TRBJ1-2; cdr3_nt: TGCGCCAGCAGCTTAGCGGACTACTATGGCTACACCTTC; cdr3_aa: CASSLADYYGYTF
clone_size: -; d_call: -; v_call: TRBV4-2; j_call: TRBJ1-6; cdr3_nt: TGTGCCAGCAGCCAAGACCCAGTCTCCGTTTCACCCCTCCACTTT; cdr3_aa: CASSQDPVSVSPLHF
clone_size: -; d_call: -; v_call: TRBV19; j_call: TRBJ1-2; cdr3_nt: TGTGCCAGTAGCCCAGCGGCAAGTAATGGCTACACCTTC; cdr3_aa: CASSPAASNGYTF
clone_size: -; d_call: -; v_call: TRBV15; j_call: TRBJ2-5; cdr3_nt: TGTGCCACCAGCCTAACGGGGGAAGAGACCCAGTACTTC; cdr3_aa: CATSLTGEETQYF
clone_size: -; d_call: -; v_call: TRBV25-1; j_call: TRBJ1-4; cdr3_nt: TGTGCCAGCAGTGAACTAGGGAAGGGGGTGGATGAAAAACTGTTTTTT; cdr3_aa: CASSELGKGVDEKLFF
clone_size: -; d_call: -; v_call: TRBV7-9; j_call: TRBJ2-3; cdr3_nt: TGTGCCAGCAGCTTAGCGCTGGGACAAGATACGCAGTATTTT; cdr3_aa: CASSLALGQDTQYF